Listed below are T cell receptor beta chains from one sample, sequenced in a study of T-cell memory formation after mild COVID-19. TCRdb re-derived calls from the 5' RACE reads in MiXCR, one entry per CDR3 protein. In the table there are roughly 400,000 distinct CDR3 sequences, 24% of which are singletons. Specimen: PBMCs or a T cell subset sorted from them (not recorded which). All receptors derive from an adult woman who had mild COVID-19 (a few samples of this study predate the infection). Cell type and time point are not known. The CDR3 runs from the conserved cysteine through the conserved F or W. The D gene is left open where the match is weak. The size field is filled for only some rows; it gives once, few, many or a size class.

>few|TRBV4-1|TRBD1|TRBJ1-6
TGCGCCAGCAGCCATGTCGGACAGGGGTTTTCACCCCTCCACTTT
CASSHVGQGFSPLHF
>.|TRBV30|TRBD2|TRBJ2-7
TGTGCCTGGAGGCAACCCTGGGGACTAGCGGGAGGGCCGAGCTCCTACGAGCAGTACTTC
CAWRQPWGLAGGPSSYEQYF
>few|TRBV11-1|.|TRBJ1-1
TGTGCCAGCAGCTTAGGTTGGGGGCCTGACACTGAAGCTTTCTTT
CASSLGWGPDTEAFF
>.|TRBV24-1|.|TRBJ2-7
TGTGCCACCAGTGATACCCGAGACGAGCAGTACTTC
CATSDTRDEQYF
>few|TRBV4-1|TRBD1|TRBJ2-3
TGCGCCAGCAGCCACGGACAGGGGGCGCAAGATACGCAGTATTTT
CASSHGQGAQDTQYF
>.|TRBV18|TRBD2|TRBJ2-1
TGTGCCAGCTCACCACGTTCTAAGACTAGCGGGAGAGGTTTGTCCTACAATGAGCAGTTCTTC
CASSPRSKTSGRGLSYNEQFF
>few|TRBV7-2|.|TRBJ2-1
TGTGCCACCGGTGCGGCCCAAGGGTACAATGAGCAGTTCTTC
CATGAAQGYNEQFF
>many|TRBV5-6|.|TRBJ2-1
TGTGCCAGCGGTGGAAATGAGCAGTTCTTC
CASGGNEQFF
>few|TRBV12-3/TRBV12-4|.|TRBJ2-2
TGTGCCAGCAGGACGAGCACCTACACCGGGGAGCTGTTTTTT
CASRTSTYTGELFF
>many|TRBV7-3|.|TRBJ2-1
TGTGCCAGCAGCTTAATCAGTTCCAATGAGCAGTTCTTC
CASSLISSNEQFF
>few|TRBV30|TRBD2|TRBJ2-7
TGTGCCTGGAGTGTAAGTTGGCGGGAGGACTACGAGCAGTACTTC
CAWSVSWREDYEQYF
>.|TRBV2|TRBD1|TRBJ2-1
TGTGCCAGCGGCCGGGACAGGGGTTACAATGAGCAGTTCTTC
CASGRDRGYNEQFF
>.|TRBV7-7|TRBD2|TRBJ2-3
TGTGCTAGCAGCTTGGGGGGACTAGCGGGAGCGGATACGCAGTATTTT
CASSLGGLAGADTQYF
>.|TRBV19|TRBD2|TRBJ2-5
TGTGCCAGTAGTATAGGGGCGGGAGGGCGGAAGACCCAGTACTTC
CASSIGAGGRKTQYF
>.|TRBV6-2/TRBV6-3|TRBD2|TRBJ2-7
TGTGCCAGCAGTTATTCCGGAGCGGGAGGGCGCGAGCAGTACTTC
CASSYSGAGGREQYF
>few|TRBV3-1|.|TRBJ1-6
TGTGCCAGCAGCCAAGATTCGGGAGGGGCCCTCCACTTT
CASSQDSGGALHF
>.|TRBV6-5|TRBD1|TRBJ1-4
TGTGCCAGCAGTTACTCTCAGGGGGGAGAAAAACTGTTTTTT
CASSYSQGGEKLFF
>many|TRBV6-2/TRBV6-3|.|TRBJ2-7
TGTGCCAGCAGTTATGGACAAAGCGAGCAGTACTTC
CASSYGQSEQYF
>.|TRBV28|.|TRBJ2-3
TGTGCCAGCAGTTACCTTCAAGGAACAGATACGCAGTATTTT
CASSYLQGTDTQYF
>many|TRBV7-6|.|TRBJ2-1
TGTGCCAGCAGCCCCCAATTACCGGGGGAGCAGTTCTTC
CASSPQLPGEQFF
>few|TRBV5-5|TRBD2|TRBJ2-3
TGTGCCAGCAGCTATGAAGGGCTAGCGGGAGGCAGCACAGATACGCAGTATTTT
CASSYEGLAGGSTDTQYF
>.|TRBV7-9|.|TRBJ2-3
TGTGCCAGCAGCATACCCCCTCTACTGAATTCAGATACGCAGTATTTT
CASSIPPLLNSDTQYF
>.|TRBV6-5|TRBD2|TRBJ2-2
TGTGCCAGCAGCCACGGGGGGAACGCCGGGGAGCTGTTTTTT
CASSHGGNAGELFF
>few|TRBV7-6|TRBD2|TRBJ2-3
TGTGCCAGCAGCCGGGGGCTAGCGGGAGGTCCTTCAACTAGCACAGATACGCAGTATTTT
CASSRGLAGGPSTSTDTQYF
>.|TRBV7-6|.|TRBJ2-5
TGTGCCAGCAGCTTTGTCATCCAAGAGACCCAGTACTTC
CASSFVIQETQYF
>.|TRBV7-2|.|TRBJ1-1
TGTGCCAGCAGCTTAAGGCCTGACGGGAGAAACACTGAAGCTTTCTTT
CASSLRPDGRNTEAFF
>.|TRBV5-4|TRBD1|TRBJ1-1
TGTGCCAGCAGCCGGGACAGGCACAATGAAGCTTTCTTT
CASSRDRHNEAFF
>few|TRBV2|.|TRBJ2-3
TGTGCCAGCAGTGCAAGGGGAACGGGTGGCACAGATACGCAGTATTTT
CASSARGTGGTDTQYF
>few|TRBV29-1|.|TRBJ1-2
TGCAGCGTTGATAAATCGGGGGAAAGACGCTACACCTTC
CSVDKSGERRYTF